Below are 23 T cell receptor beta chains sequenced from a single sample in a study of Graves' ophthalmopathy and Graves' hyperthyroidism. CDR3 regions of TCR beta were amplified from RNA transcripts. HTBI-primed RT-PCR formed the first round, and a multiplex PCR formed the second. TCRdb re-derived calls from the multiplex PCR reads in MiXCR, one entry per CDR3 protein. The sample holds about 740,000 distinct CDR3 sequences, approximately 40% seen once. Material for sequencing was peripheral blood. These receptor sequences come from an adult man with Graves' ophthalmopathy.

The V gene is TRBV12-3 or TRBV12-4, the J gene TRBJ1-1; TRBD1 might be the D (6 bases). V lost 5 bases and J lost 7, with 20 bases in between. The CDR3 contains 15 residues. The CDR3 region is CASSPSFAGAGEAFF. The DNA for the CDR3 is TGTGCCAGCAGTCCGTCTTTTGCAGGGGCGGGTGAAGCTTTCTTT.

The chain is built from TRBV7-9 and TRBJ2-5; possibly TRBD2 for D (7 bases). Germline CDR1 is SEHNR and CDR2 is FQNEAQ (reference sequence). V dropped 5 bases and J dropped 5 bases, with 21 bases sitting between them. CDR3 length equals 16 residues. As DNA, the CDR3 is TGTGCCAGCAGCCCAGGGGAGCGGGGAGGCGGGGAGACCCAGTACTTC. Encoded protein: CASSPGERGGGETQYF.

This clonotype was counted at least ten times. CDR3 DNA sequence: TGCAGCGTTGACCATGGATTGAACACTGAAGCTTTCTTT. As protein: CSVDHGLNTEAFF. This sequence joins TRBV29-1 and TRBJ1-1; no firm D call. CDR3 size: 13 residues. Germline CDR1 and CDR2: SQVTM and ANQGSEA. The V end lost 3 bases, the J end lost 0 bases, and 8 bases lay between the germline ends.

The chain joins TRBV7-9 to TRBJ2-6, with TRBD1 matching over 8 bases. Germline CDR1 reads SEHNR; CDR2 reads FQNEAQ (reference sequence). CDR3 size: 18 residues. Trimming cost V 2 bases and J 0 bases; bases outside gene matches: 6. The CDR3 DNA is TGTGCCAGCAGCTTACCGGGACAGGCTTACTCTGGGGCCAACGTCCTGACTTTC. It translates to CASSLPGQAYSGANVLTF.

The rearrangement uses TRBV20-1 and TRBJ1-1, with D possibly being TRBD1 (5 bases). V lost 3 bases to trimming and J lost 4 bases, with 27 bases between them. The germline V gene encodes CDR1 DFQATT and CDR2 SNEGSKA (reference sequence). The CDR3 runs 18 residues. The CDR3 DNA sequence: TGCAGTGCTAGGTTTGGGTATCAACCAGGGCTGGATGGCACTGAAGCTTTCTTT. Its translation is CSARFGYQPGLDGTEAFF.

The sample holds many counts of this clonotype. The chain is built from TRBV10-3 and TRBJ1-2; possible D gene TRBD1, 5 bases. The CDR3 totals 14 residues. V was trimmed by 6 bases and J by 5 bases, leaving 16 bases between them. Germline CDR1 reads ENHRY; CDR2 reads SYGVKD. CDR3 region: CAIRPSGTDYGYTF. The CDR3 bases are TGTGCCATCAGACCCTCCGGGACGGATTATGGCTACACCTTC.

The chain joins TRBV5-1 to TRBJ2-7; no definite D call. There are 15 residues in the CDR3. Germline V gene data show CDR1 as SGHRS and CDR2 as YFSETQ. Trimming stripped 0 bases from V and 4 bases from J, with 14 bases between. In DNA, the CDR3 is TGCGCCAGCAGCTTGGTTGCAGGCGTTCTGTACGAGCAGTACTTC. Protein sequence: CASSLVAGVLYEQYF. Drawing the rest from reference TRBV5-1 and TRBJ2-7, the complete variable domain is KAGVTQTPRYLIKTRGQQVTLSCSPISGHRSVSWYQQTPGQGLQFLFEYFSETQRNKGNFPGRFSGRQFSNSRSEMNVSTLELGDSALYLCASSLVAGVLYEQYFGPGTRLTVT.

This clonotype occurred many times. As DNA, the CDR3 is TGTGCCACCAGCGAGGGGGTACCATCCACTGAAGCTTTCTTT. This codes for CATSEGVPSTEAFF. This sequence joins TRBV15 and TRBJ1-1; tentatively, D is TRBD1 (6 bases). Germline V gene lookup returns CDR1 LNHNV and CDR2 YYDKDF (reference sequence). The V gene lost 5 bases and the J gene lost 4 bases, with 14 bases spanning the gap. The CDR3 runs 14 residues.

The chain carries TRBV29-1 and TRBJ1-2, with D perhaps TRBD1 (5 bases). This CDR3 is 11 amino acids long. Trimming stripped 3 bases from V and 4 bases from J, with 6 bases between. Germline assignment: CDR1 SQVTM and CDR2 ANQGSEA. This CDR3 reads CSVETAYGYTF. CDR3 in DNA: TGCAGCGTTGAGACAGCCTATGGCTACACCTTC.

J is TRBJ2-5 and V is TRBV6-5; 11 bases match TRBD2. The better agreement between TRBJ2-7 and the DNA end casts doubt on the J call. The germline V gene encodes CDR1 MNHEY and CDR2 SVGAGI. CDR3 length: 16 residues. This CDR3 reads CASSYSGLAGSYEQYF. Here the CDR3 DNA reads TGTGCCAGCAGTTACTCTGGACTAGCGGGCTCCTACGAGCAGTACTTC.

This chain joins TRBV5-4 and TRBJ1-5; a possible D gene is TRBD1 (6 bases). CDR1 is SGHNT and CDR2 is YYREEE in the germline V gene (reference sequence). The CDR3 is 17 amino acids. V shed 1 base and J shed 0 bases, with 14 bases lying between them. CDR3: CASSLRQGSYSNQPQHF. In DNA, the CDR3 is TGTGCCAGCAGCTTGCGGCAGGGGAGTTATAGCAATCAGCCCCAGCATTTT.

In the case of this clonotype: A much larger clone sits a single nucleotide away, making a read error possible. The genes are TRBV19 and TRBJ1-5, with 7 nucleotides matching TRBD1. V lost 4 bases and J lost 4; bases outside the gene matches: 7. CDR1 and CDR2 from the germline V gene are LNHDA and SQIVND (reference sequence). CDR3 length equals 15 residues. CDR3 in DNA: TGTGCCAGTAGTACGGGGCAGGGGGTGAATCAGCCCCAGCATTTT. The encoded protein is CASSTGQGVNQPQHF.

CDR3 region: CASSEDSGGYEQYF. CDR3 DNA: TGCGCCAGCAGTGAGGATTCAGGGGGCTACGAGCAGTACTTC. The V and J genes are TRBV10-1 and TRBJ2-7; 7 nucleotides line up with TRBD1. CDR1 and CDR2 (germline): WNHNN, SYGVQD (reference sequence). The CDR3 extends over 14 amino acids. Germline trimming cut 2 bases from V and 3 bases from J; bases unmatched to any gene: 4.

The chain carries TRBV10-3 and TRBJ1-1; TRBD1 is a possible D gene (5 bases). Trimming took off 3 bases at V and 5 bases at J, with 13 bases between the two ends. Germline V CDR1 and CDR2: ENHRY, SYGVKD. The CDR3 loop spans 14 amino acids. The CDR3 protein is CAISDSLGRTEAFF. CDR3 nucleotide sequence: TGTGCCATCAGTGATTCGTTGGGGCGAACTGAAGCTTTCTTT.

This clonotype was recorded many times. CDR3: CATRQQQGHEQYF. The DNA of the CDR3 is TGTGCCACAAGACAACAACAGGGCCACGAGCAGTACTTC. The chain joins TRBV28 to TRBJ2-7; weak D call: TRBD1 (6 bases). V shed 10 bases and J shed 5 bases, with 18 bases lying between them. This CDR3 is built from 13 residues. CDR1 and CDR2 (germline): MDHEN, SYDVKM.

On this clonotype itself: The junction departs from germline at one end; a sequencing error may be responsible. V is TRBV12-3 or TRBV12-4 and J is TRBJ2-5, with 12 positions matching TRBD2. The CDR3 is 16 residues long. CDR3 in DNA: TGTGCTAGCAGTTTAGCTAGCGGGAGGGCCCCGGAGACCCAGTACTTC. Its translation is CASSLASGRAPETQYF.

The CDR3 reads CATKSANTVAWPQHF. CDR3 DNA sequence: TGTGCCACCAAGTCTGCCAACACCGTGGCGTGGCCCCAGCATTTT. V is TRBV15 and J is TRBJ1-5, with D unclear. This CDR3 has 15 amino acids. Trimming shortened V by 7 bases and J by 9 bases, and 22 bases separated the two germline ends. The germline V gene encodes CDR1 LNHNV and CDR2 YYDKDF (reference sequence).

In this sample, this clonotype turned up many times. The CDR3 DNA reads TGTGCCATCAGTGAAGGGGGAATCGGCAATCAGCCCCAGCATTTT. This gives the protein CAISEGGIGNQPQHF. This chain connects TRBV10-3 to TRBJ1-5; D may be TRBD1 (6 bases). Per the germline V gene, CDR1 is ENHRY and CDR2 is SYGVKD. The CDR3 runs 15 residues. The V end was cut by 3 bases, the J end by 2 bases, with 11 bases between.

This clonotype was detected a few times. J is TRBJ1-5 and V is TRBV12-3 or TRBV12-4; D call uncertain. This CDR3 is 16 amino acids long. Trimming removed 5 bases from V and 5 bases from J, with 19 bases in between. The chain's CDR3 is CASSPPPERQDQPQHF. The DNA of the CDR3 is TGTGCCAGCAGTCCCCCTCCGGAACGCCAGGATCAGCCCCAGCATTTT.

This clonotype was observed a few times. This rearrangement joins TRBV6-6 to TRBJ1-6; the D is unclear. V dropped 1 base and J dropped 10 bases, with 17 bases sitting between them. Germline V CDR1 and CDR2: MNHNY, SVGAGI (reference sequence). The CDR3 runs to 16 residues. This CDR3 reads CASSYLGPDAGSPLHF. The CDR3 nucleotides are TGTGCCAGCAGTTACTTAGGGCCGGACGCTGGCTCACCCCTCCACTTT.

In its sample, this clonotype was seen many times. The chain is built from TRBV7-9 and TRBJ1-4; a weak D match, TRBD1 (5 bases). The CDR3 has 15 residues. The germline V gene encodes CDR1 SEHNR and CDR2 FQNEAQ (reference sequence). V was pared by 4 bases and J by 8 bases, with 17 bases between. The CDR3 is CASSSQARGPEKLFF. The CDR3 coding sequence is TGTGCCAGCAGCTCTCAGGCTCGGGGACCGGAAAAACTGTTTTTT.

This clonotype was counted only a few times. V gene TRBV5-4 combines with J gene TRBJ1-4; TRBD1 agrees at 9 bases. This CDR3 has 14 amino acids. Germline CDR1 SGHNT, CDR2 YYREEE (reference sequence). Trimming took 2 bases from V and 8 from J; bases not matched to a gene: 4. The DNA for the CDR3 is TGTGCCAGCAGCTTACAGGGGGCGCAGGAAAAACTGTTTTTT. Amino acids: CASSLQGAQEKLFF.

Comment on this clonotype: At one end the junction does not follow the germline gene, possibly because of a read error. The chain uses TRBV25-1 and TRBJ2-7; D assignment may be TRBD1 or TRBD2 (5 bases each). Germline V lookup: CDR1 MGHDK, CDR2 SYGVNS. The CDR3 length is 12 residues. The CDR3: CASSDSAREQYF. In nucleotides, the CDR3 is TGTGCCAGCAGTGATAGTGCCAGGGAGCAGTATTTC.